The rows below give T cell receptor beta chains drawn from one sample of a study of T cells in Graves' hyperthyroidism and ophthalmopathy. TCRdb independently ran MiXCR on the multiplex PCR reads; one entry per CDR3 protein. There are some 270,000 distinct CDR3 sequences in the sample; roughly 14% occur only once, and 7% to 8.5% lies in the top ten. The sequencing input was blood. The receptors stem from a woman in her thirties with Graves' hyperthyroidism that later progressed to Graves' ophthalmopathy. The CDR3 runs from the conserved cysteine through the conserved F or W. A D gene is named only where the DNA matches it firmly. Not every row has a clone size; where given, it reads once, few, many or a size class.

v_call,d_call,clone_size,j_call,cdr3_aa,cdr3_nt
TRBV27,.,.,TRBJ2-7,CASSSEASSYEQYF,TGTGCCAGCAGTTCCGAGGCAAGCTCCTACGAGCAGTACTTC
TRBV24-1,TRBD2,many,TRBJ2-1,CATSVSSGYNEQFF,TGTGCCACCAGTGTCTCTAGCGGATACAATGAGCAGTTCTTC
TRBV11-2,TRBD2,many,TRBJ2-3,CASSVIAGGVVSTQYF,TGTGCCAGCAGCGTTATAGCGGGAGGGGTTGTGAGTACGCAGTATTTT
TRBV7-2,TRBD2,many,TRBJ2-1,CASSFRTSGSAYNEQFF,TGTGCCAGCAGCTTCCGGACTAGCGGGAGCGCCTACAATGAGCAGTTCTTC
TRBV27,TRBD2,many,TRBJ2-1,CASSFEAGVYNEQFF,TGTGCCAGCAGTTTCGAGGCGGGAGTCTACAATGAGCAGTTCTTC
TRBV7-3,.,many,TRBJ2-3,CASSLTSPATQYF,TGTGCCAGCAGCTTAACGAGCCCGGCTACGCAGTATTTT
TRBV3-1,.,many,TRBJ2-2,CASSQSLAFGTGELFF,TGTGCCAGCAGCCAATCCCTAGCGTTTGGCACCGGGGAGCTGTTTTTT
TRBV5-1,.,.,TRBJ1-1,CASSLALGATEAFF,TGCGCCAGCAGCTTGGCCTTGGGGGCTACTGAAGCTTTCTTT
TRBV20-1,.,.,TRBJ2-7,CSAPKGVHEQYF,TGCAGTGCTCCGAAGGGGGTCCACGAGCAGTACTTC
TRBV4-3,TRBD1,many,TRBJ1-2,CASSSSGTGGYGYTF,TGCGCCAGCAGCTCCTCCGGGACAGGGGGCTATGGCTACACCTTC
TRBV27,.,many,TRBJ2-2,CASSLLAGWTGELFF,TGTGCCAGCAGTTTATTGGCAGGGTGGACCGGGGAGCTGTTTTTT
TRBV6-2/TRBV6-3,.,many,TRBJ2-1,CASSTQRVTYNEQFF,TGTGCCAGCAGTACACAGCGGGTTACCTACAATGAGCAGTTCTTC
TRBV3-1,.,many,TRBJ2-7,CASSQLRPPYEQYF,TGTGCCAGCAGCCAACTAAGGCCCCCCTACGAGCAGTACTTC
TRBV4-3,TRBD1,.,TRBJ1-1,CASSQDATGGLRNTEAFF,TGCGCCAGCAGCCAAGATGCGACAGGGGGCTTACGGAACACTGAAGCTTTCTTT
TRBV18,.,.,TRBJ1-1,CASSPSEGSNTEAFF,TGTGCCAGCTCACCATCGGAGGGTTCGAACACTGAAGCTTTCTTT
TRBV11-2,.,many,TRBJ1-1,CASSLAGKAFF,TGTGCCAGCAGCTTAGCGGGAAAGGCTTTCTTT
TRBV12-3/TRBV12-4,.,many,TRBJ2-3,CASRSSKGRRDTQYF,TGTGCCAGCAGAAGCTCTAAGGGCAGGAGAGATACGCAGTATTTT
TRBV19,.,.,TRBJ1-5,CASSNRPGSDQPQHF,TGTGCCAGTAGTAACCGACCGGGGTCCGATCAGCCCCAGCATTTT
TRBV6-2/TRBV6-3,TRBD2,.,TRBJ2-5,CASGYGGLAVQETQYF,TGTGCCAGCGGTTACGGGGGACTAGCGGTTCAAGAGACCCAGTACTTC
TRBV28,TRBD1,many,TRBJ2-2,CASTLRTGATGELFF,TGTGCCAGCACTCTTCGGACAGGGGCCACCGGGGAGCTGTTTTTT
TRBV4-2,TRBD2,.,TRBJ2-1,CASSQELAGVPEQFF,TGTGCCAGCAGCCAAGAACTAGCGGGAGTCCCTGAGCAGTTCTTC
TRBV10-3,.,few,TRBJ2-2,CAISRGRMNTGELFF,TGTGCCATCAGCCGGGGACGGATGAACACCGGGGAGCTGTTTTTT
TRBV10-3,TRBD2,many,TRBJ2-5,CAISGGLAGAGREETQYF,TGTGCCATCAGTGGAGGACTAGCGGGAGCGGGGCGGGAAGAGACCCAGTACTTC
TRBV6-2/TRBV6-3,.,many,TRBJ2-3,CASSYGDWASTDTQYF,TGTGCCAGCAGTTACGGCGATTGGGCTAGCACAGATACGCAGTATTTT
TRBV7-2,.,many,TRBJ2-5,CASSLGPLESETQYF,TGTGCCAGCAGCTTAGGACCACTAGAGTCTGAGACCCAGTACTTC
TRBV5-1,.,many,TRBJ2-7,CASSLDLSSYEQYF,TGCGCCAGCAGCTTGGACCTCAGCTCCTACGAGCAGTACTTC
TRBV2,TRBD1,many,TRBJ2-3,CATSRDRGSDTQYF,TGTGCCACTTCTCGGGACAGGGGCTCAGATACGCAGTATTTT
TRBV7-6,.,.,TRBJ2-1,CASSLGAIGAIGQFF,TGTGCCAGCAGCTTGGGGGCTATTGGGGCTATAGGGCAGTTCTTC
TRBV4-2,TRBD2,.,TRBJ2-1,CASSPLLAASYNEQFF,TGTGCCAGCAGTCCCCTACTAGCGGCCTCCTACAATGAGCAGTTCTTC
TRBV12-3/TRBV12-4,.,many,TRBJ2-1,CASSLPQNNYNEQFF,TGTGCCAGCAGTTTACCGCAGAATAACTACAATGAGCAGTTCTTC
TRBV5-1,TRBD2,many,TRBJ2-5,CASSLGTSGRETQYF,TGCGCCAGCAGCCTCGGGACTAGCGGGAGAGAGACCCAGTACTTC
TRBV6-1,.,many,TRBJ1-1,CASSDLAEAFF,TGTGCCAGCAGTGATTTAGCGGAAGCTTTCTTT
TRBV7-8,.,many,TRBJ2-1,CASSLAGASGGITYNEQFF,TGTGCCAGCAGCTTAGCGGGGGCTAGCGGAGGGATTACCTACAATGAGCAGTTCTTC
TRBV20-1,.,.,TRBJ1-4,CSALGEVKLFF,TGCAGTGCTCTGGGGGAGGTGAAACTGTTTTTT
TRBV6-1,.,many,TRBJ2-7,CASRPGTDYEQYF,TGTGCCAGCAGACCCGGGACGGACTACGAGCAGTACTTC
TRBV5-6,.,.,TRBJ2-7,CASSLSVEQYF,TGTGCCAGCAGCTTGTCGGTGGAGCAGTACTTC
TRBV28,.,many,TRBJ2-3,CASSTRVGRDTQYF,TGTGCCAGCAGTACCCGAGTAGGGAGGGATACGCAGTATTTT
TRBV19,TRBD1,few,TRBJ2-3,CASSAQGSTDTQYF,TGTGCCAGTAGTGCACAGGGGAGCACAGATACGCAGTATTTT
TRBV12-5,.,many,TRBJ2-5,CASGLDGWEETQYF,TGTGCTAGTGGTTTGGACGGGTGGGAAGAGACCCAGTACTTC
TRBV20-1,.,.,TRBJ1-3,CSARGGSGNTIYF,TGCAGTGCTAGAGGGGGCTCTGGAAACACCATATATTTT
TRBV7-8,TRBD2,.,TRBJ2-5,CASSSAGAKETQYF,TGTGCTAGCAGCTCAGCGGGAGCTAAGGAGACCCAGTACTTC
TRBV20-1,.,.,TRBJ2-1,CSAMGAVSYNEQFF,TGCAGTGCTATGGGCGCTGTCTCCTACAATGAGCAGTTCTTC
TRBV16,TRBD2,few,TRBJ2-1,CASSQSGLASYNEQFF,TGTGCCAGCAGCCAATCAGGACTAGCTTCCTACAATGAGCAGTTCTTC
TRBV20-1,TRBD2,.,TRBJ2-5,CSARDWREGQGTQYF,TGCAGTGCTAGAGATTGGCGGGAGGGCCAGGGGACCCAGTACTTC